The 23 T cell receptor beta chains below were found in one sample sequenced in a study of T-cell reconstitution after alpha-beta-depleted transplantation in children. Preparation of the TCRbeta library was carried out with unique molecular identifiers. One entry per CDR3 protein results from TCRdb running MiXCR on the PCR reads. The table includes fewer than 400,000 distinct CDR3 sequences, over 20% detected once. The specimen comprised PBMCs, mostly from graft donor cells, sampled 180 days after TCRalphabeta/CD19-depleted stem cell transplant. The receptors shown here come from a male patient aged 5 to 17 who had a stem cell transplant for acute lymphoblastic leukemia, so the T cells may come from the graft donor.

This clonotype has just a few counts. The chain employs TRBV7-2 and TRBJ2-1; tentative D call: TRBD2 (6 bases). The CDR3 consists of 15 residues. V lost 5 bases, J lost 4 bases, and 15 bases lay in between. In germline, CDR1 is SGHTA, CDR2 FQGNSA. The CDR3 region is CASSPLAGRYNEQFF. CDR3 DNA sequence: TGTGCCAGCAGCCCTTTGGCGGGACGTTACAATGAGCAGTTCTTC. The full variable domain, in which reference TRBV7-2 and TRBJ2-1 provide the parts outside the CDR3, is GAGVSQSPSNKVTEKGKDVELRCDPISGHTALYWYRQSLGQGLEFLIYFQGNSAPDKSGLPSDRFSAERTGGSVSTLTIQRTQQEDSAVYLCASSPLAGRYNEQFFGPGTRLTVL.

This clonotype was picked up a small number of times. The J gene is TRBJ2-1, the V gene TRBV7-3; 11 positions match TRBD2. Germline CDR1 reads SGHTA; CDR2 reads FQGTGA. The V gene end was trimmed by 2 bases and the J gene end by 5 bases; junction bases not matched to a gene: 8. CDR3 length: 17 amino acids. CDR3 sequence: CASSLLYQTSGNNEQFF. CDR3 nucleotide sequence: TGTGCCAGCAGCTTACTGTACCAGACTAGCGGGAACAATGAGCAGTTCTTC. The whole variable domain, remainder taken from reference TRBV7-3 and TRBJ2-1, is GAGVSQTPSNKVTEKGKYVELRCDPISGHTALYWYRQSLGQGPEFLIYFQGTGAADDSGLPNDRFFAVRPEGSVSTLKIQRTERGDSAVYLCASSLLYQTSGNNEQFFGPGTRLTVL.

This clonotype was observed a few times. This chain uses TRBV20-1 with TRBJ1-2; the D gene is possibly TRBD1 (6 bases). V shed 4 bases and J shed 6 bases, with 21 bases lying between them. CDR1 is DFQATT, CDR2 SNEGSKA, per germline (reference sequence). The CDR3 is 15 amino acids. This chain's CDR3 is CSATREAQGRDGYTF. The CDR3 coding sequence is TGCAGTGCTACGAGAGAAGCACAGGGCAGGGATGGCTACACCTTC.

A remark on this clonotype: Because it lacks the conserved phenylalanine or tryptophan at the end, this CDR3 is likely a read error. Because the CDR3's place on the DNA is in doubt, the DNA is left out and the CDR3 is given as listed by TCRdb. This rearrangement joins TRBV11-2 to TRBJ2-7; the tabulated D call, TRBD2, remains unverified against the DNA. The CDR3 is 11 amino acids long, termini counted. Germline V gene lookup returns CDR1 SGHAT and CDR2 FQNNGV. CDR3 loop: CASSSAEVPYL.

In this sample, this clonotype turned up a few times. V is TRBV7-3 and J is TRBJ2-1; 10 bases match TRBD2. The ends lost 4 bases at V and 5 bases at J; junction bases unmatched: 8. The length of the CDR3 is 16 residues. Germline V gene sequence: CDR1 SGHTA, CDR2 FQGTGA. Written as DNA, the CDR3 is TGTGCCAGCAGCTCCATCCTAGCGGGAGATAACAATGAGCAGTTCTTC. Protein product: CASSSILAGDNNEQFF.

This chain links TRBV20-1 with TRBJ2-7, with TRBD2 as a possible D gene (5 bases). This CDR3 spans 15 amino acids. CDR1 DFQATT and CDR2 SNEGSKA come from the germline V gene (reference sequence). The V end was cut by 3 bases, the J end by 0 bases, with 15 bases between. CDR3 bases: TGCAGTGCTAGTTCGGGGAGCGGCCTCTCCTACGAGCAGTACTTC. Translation: CSASSGSGLSYEQYF.

The genes are TRBV9 and TRBJ2-5; tentatively, D is TRBD1 (5 bases). The CDR3 runs to 14 residues. V was clipped by 0 bases and J by 5 bases, with 11 bases between them. Germline lookup yields CDR1 SGDLS and CDR2 YYNGEE. The DNA for the CDR3 is TGTGCCAGCAGCGTAGGGGGCCTAGGGGAGACCCAGTACTTC. Encoded protein: CASSVGGLGETQYF.

This clonotype was recorded a few times. The chain is built from TRBV20-1 and TRBJ2-6; D is ambiguous. The CDR3 extends over 18 amino acids. CDR1 DFQATT and CDR2 SNEGSKA come from the germline V gene (reference sequence). Trimming cost V 0 bases and J 0 bases, with 15 bases left between them. CDR3 DNA sequence: TGCAGTGCTAGAGATCTGGGCAGGCTGGCCTCTGGGGCCAACGTCCTGACTTTC. This codes for CSARDLGRLASGANVLTF.

This clonotype occurred many times. This chain joins TRBV29-1 and TRBJ2-1; 11 nucleotides match TRBD2. Germline V CDR1 and CDR2: SQVTM, ANQGSEA. V lost 4 bases and J lost 10; bases outside the gene matches: 9. The CDR3 is 14 amino acids. This CDR3 reads CSVVRLGTSGEQFF. In DNA form, the CDR3 reads TGCAGCGTTGTACGTCTGGGGACTAGCGGAGAGCAGTTCTTC.

The gene calls are TRBV2 and TRBJ2-3; 8 bases are a match to TRBD2. V shed 7 bases, J shed 4 bases, and the junction held 13 bases outside the gene matches. Germline V gene lookup returns CDR1 SNHLY and CDR2 FYNNEI. The CDR3 is 16 residues long. CDR3 loop: CASIQAGRASADTQYF. CDR3 sequence (DNA): TGTGCCAGCATTCAAGCCGGGAGGGCCTCGGCAGATACGCAGTATTTT.

The rearrangement links TRBV4-2 to TRBJ2-1; 13 bases agree with TRBD2. Germline loops: CDR1 LGHNA, CDR2 YNFKEQ. CDR3 length equals 17 residues. With V trimmed by 6 bases and J by 1 base, 6 bases remained unmatched. The CDR3 coding sequence is TGTGCCAGCAGACGGACTAGCGGGAGTCGATCCTACAATGAGCAGTTCTTC. Amino acids: CASRRTSGSRSYNEQFF.

This clonotype came up a few times. The chain couples TRBV24-1 to TRBJ2-7, with 8 bases matching TRBD2. Germline CDR1 KGHDR, CDR2 SFDVKD. There are 16 residues in the CDR3. V lost 6 bases to trimming and J lost 2 bases; unmatched junction nucleotides: 11. DNA for the CDR3: TGTGCCACCAGTCATTCGGGGGGGCCTGACCCCTACGAGCAGTACTTC. Amino acid sequence: CATSHSGGPDPYEQYF.

The chain employs TRBV5-6 and TRBJ1-6; TRBD1 matches at 7 bases. CDR3 length: 14 residues. The V and J ends lost 4 bases and 10 bases, in that order; junction bases with no gene match: 8. Looked up from germline, CDR1 is SGHDT and CDR2 is YYEEEE. The CDR3 coding sequence is TGTGCCAGCAGCCCAGGGGGTCTCCGGTCACCCCTCCACTTT. As protein: CASSPGGLRSPLHF.

This rearrangement joins TRBV12-3 or TRBV12-4 to TRBJ1-2, with 8 bases fitting TRBD1. The junction had 9 bases not matched to a gene; V was cut back by 0 bases and J by 6 bases. The CDR3 is 16 residues long. For the CDR3, the DNA is TGTGCCAGCAGTTTAGCGGGGACAGGATTGCGGCATGGCTACACCTTC. Encoded protein: CASSLAGTGLRHGYTF.

The chain joins TRBV24-1 to TRBJ2-5, with D perhaps matching TRBD1 (6 bases). CDR3 length equals 12 residues. Trimming shortened V by 2 bases and J by 11 bases, and 11 bases separated the two germline ends. Germline assignment: CDR1 KGHDR and CDR2 SFDVKD. The CDR3 reads CATSDYRASQYF. The CDR3 DNA is TGTGCCACCAGTGATTACAGGGCTAGTCAGTACTTC.

CDR3 protein: CASSAPGLRGYEQYF. CDR3 nucleotide sequence: TGTGCCAGCAGTGCACCAGGGTTGCGCGGCTACGAGCAGTACTTC. This rearrangement joins TRBV25-1 to TRBJ2-7; TRBD1 might be the D (5 bases). This CDR3 contains 15 residues. Trimming removed 4 bases at V and 3 bases at J, with 16 bases between. Looked up from germline, CDR1 is MGHDK and CDR2 is SYGVNS.

This clonotype came up a few times. The V and J genes are TRBV5-1 and TRBJ1-1; D gene uncertain. Germline V lookup: CDR1 SGHRS, CDR2 YFSETQ. Between the trimmed V and J ends, which lost 1 base and 4 bases, there was a span of 20 bases. CDR3 size: 17 residues. The CDR3 DNA is TGCGCCAGCAGCTTGTTGGCCTATACGGGCGGAGGCACTGAAGCTTTCTTT. Encoded protein: CASSLLAYTGGGTEAFF.

This clonotype showed up just a few times. The chain joins TRBV7-3 to TRBJ2-6; 8 bases fit TRBD2. V lost 1 base, J lost 0 bases, and 5 bases stayed unmatched. The germline V gene encodes CDR1 SGHTA and CDR2 FQGTGA. CDR3 length equals 18 residues. CDR3: CASSLRAGATSGANVLTF. The CDR3 nucleotides are TGTGCCAGCAGCTTAAGAGCGGGAGCGACCTCTGGGGCCAACGTCCTGACTTTC.

The chain links TRBV4-1 to TRBJ1-4, with TRBD1 identical over 7 bases. CDR3 size: 17 residues. CDR1 is MGHRA, CDR2 YSYEKL, per germline. J gave up 11 bases and V 0 bases, and 15 bases lay outside the gene matches. Here the CDR3 DNA reads TGCGCCAGCAGCCAAGAAGGGGTAAAGAGGGGACAGCCGAAACTGTTTTTT. Its protein is CASSQEGVKRGQPKLFF.

The table lists this clonotype with a few counts. This chain links TRBV29-1 with TRBJ2-5; D possibly matches TRBD1 or TRBD2 (5 bases each). This CDR3 contains 15 residues. V lost 6 bases and J 2 bases, leaving 19 bases between the germline ends. The germline CDR1 and CDR2 sequences are SQVTM and ANQGSEA. The CDR3 region is CSVLTSGTQQETQYF. The CDR3 DNA reads as TGCAGCGTCTTAACCTCCGGGACCCAGCAAGAGACCCAGTACTTC.

The CDR3 region is CSARDGGGSLRQQYF. In DNA form, the CDR3 reads TGCAGTGCTAGAGATGGCGGGGGATCCTTACGTCAGCAGTACTTC. This chain connects TRBV20-1 to TRBJ2-7; 7 bases are a match to TRBD2. This CDR3 region has 15 residues. Germline loops: CDR1 DFQATT, CDR2 SNEGSKA (reference sequence). Trimming cost V 0 bases and J 8 bases; bases outside gene matches: 13.

V and J are TRBV7-2 and TRBJ2-6; 8 bases align to TRBD1. Per the germline V gene, CDR1 is SGHTA and CDR2 is FQGNSA. Unmatched junction bases numbered 12, after V lost 11 bases and J lost 0 bases. The CDR3 consists of 17 residues. In nucleotides, the CDR3 is TGTGCCCCCAGTCGCGGAACAGGGGGCTCTGGGGCCAACGTCCTGACTTTC. This gives the protein CAPSRGTGGSGANVLTF.

V gene TRBV20-1 combines with J gene TRBJ2-1, with 10 nucleotides matching TRBD2. The CDR3 has 15 amino acids. Germline lookup yields CDR1 DFQATT and CDR2 SNEGSKA (reference sequence). V shed 6 bases, J shed 1 base, and the junction held 6 bases outside the gene matches. For the CDR3, the DNA is TGCAGTGCCATGTATAGCGGGAGGTCCTACAATGAGCAGTTCTTC. Its protein product is CSAMYSGRSYNEQFF.